This T cell receptor beta chain was profiled in a study of cytomegalovirus exposure and HLA in healthy donors. Worth noting for this clone: Its antigen is not known.

The germline V gene encodes CDR1 MRHNA and CDR2 SNTAGT. Trimming at V came to 6 bases and at J to 4 bases, leaving 2 bases not matched to a gene. The CDR3 totals 12 residues. Study-level points and caveats: Donors belonging to an Asian-associated ancestry cluster reportedly showed fewer N-insertions in productive TCRs than the roughly 680-donor mean, according to what a later analysis found. Common viral pathogens seemed to be connected with several of the most significant clusters, according to a later analysis.

Both 60 Vbeta primers and 13 Jbeta primers went into the PCR. Authors' analysis steps: Later, an analysis found tens of millions of unique TCR beta chains, and some 10 million of these were shared. Sequenced by immunoSEQ multiplex PCR; TCRdb stores in-frame clones only, minus some. Clonal size and the V and J genes are those of that table, whereas D and trimming came from the DNA. The sample holds roughly 67,000 clones, 80% to 90% seen once. This TCR was sampled from a woman in her thirties in good health and CMV-seronegative. The rearrangement uses TRBV6-4 and TRBJ1-1; 7 bases agree with TRBD1. The material sequenced was PBMCs. The CDR3 here is CASRGQTTEAFF. DNA of the CDR3: TGTGCCAGCAGGGGACAGACCACTGAAGCTTTCTTT.